This T cell receptor (beta chain) came from a study of OX40 agonist ivuxolimab in advanced cancers. Background on the whole study: Ivuxolimab, which targeted the costimulatory receptor OX40 (CD134), was an agonistic, fully human IgG2 monoclonal antibody. Intravenous ivuxolimab was administered to patients every 2 weeks at six dose levels: 0.01, 0.1, 0.3, 1.5, 3 and 10 mg/kg. Among the roughly 52 dose-escalation patients, 19 had hepatocellular carcinoma, approximately 15 melanoma, 9 renal cell carcinoma and 9 head and neck cancer. A male proportion of 82.7% and a mean age of around 60 years, ranging from 23 to 79, were recorded for the dose-escalation cohort. Patients were allowed to have had prior anti-PD-1, anti-PD-L1 or anti-CTLA-4 therapy, and around 40% of the dose-escalation patients had previously received checkpoint inhibitors. Partial responses occurred in three dose-escalation patients: two with cutaneous melanoma and one with hepatocellular carcinoma. The purpose of peripheral TCRbeta sequencing was to test whether ivuxolimab changed TCR sequence diversity and led to clonal T-cell expansion. The paper reports the monotherapy dose-escalation portion (N of about 50 patients) of the phase I ivuxolimab trial.

This clone was observed a few times. No antigen is known for it. No base quality values were provided; no much bigger clone lies one nucleotide off. For sequencing of the TCRbeta CDR3 region, genomic DNA was extracted from the sorted cells. TCRbeta CDR3 regions were sequenced using the immunoSEQ Assay. The clones in this table, taken by TCRdb from immuneACCESS, are in-frame only. Not every clone is retained; where verified, under half of the shortfall comes from an unresolved V gene, and the cause of the rest is unknown. This sample has about 7,800 clones in its table, and roughly 89% of those were observed once. The ten biggest clones cover less than 5.5% of the sample. Between the V and J ends, shortened by 5 bases and 4 bases respectively, the junction contains 11 bases. The CDR3 starts with the cysteine, ends with the phenylalanine, and has 13 residues. Of all the DNA, just the CDR3 is kept, 39 bases in frame from base 1. For CDR1 and CDR2, the germline V gene (reference sequence) lists LNHDA and SQIVND.

What the research found in general, with its limitations: In the 0.1-3.0 mg/kg groups, partial responders were among the patients with the lowest normalized peripheral clonal expansion, particularly in CD8+ T cells. Low levels of normalized T-cell clonal expansion were also seen in some nonresponding patients. At doses from 0.1 to 3.0 mg/kg, clonal expansion was seen in both CD4+ and CD8+ blood T cells between baseline and week 6. After ivuxolimab, more expanded clones were found on average in CD8+ T cells than in CD4+ T cells. Which antigens the clonally expanded peripheral T cells were specific for was not determined.

The trial excluded patients who had a history of autoimmune disease or were on systemic immunosuppression. Peripheral blood for TCR sequencing was collected from all dose cohorts at baseline, on cycle 4 day 1, and on cycle 7 day 1. The samples were taken from a phase I, first-in-human, multicenter, open-label dose-escalation trial of ivuxolimab. Adults with locally advanced or metastatic melanoma, renal cell, hepatocellular, or head and neck squamous cell carcinoma were enrolled in the trial. Before TCR sequencing, CD4+ and CD8+ T cells were separately sorted from peripheral blood. The sequence joins TRBV19 to TRBJ1-1, with the D gene not clear enough to name. The sequences come from CD4+ or CD8+ T cells sorted from blood, collected in a trial of the OX40 agonist ivuxolimab. This receptor was obtained from an adult with an advanced solid tumor such as melanoma, head and neck, liver or kidney cancer. The DNA reads TGTGCCAGTAGTCCCCACCTGCGCACTGAAGCTTTCTTT. Its coded protein is CASSPHLRTEAFF.